This T cell receptor beta chain was observed in a study of blood T cell repertoires in COVID-19. Study overall: Sample material is recorded as cDNA or gDNA derived from T cells, B-cell-depleted T cells, or PBMCs.

With 0 bases removed from V and 7 bases from J, the gap between germline ends came to 16 bases. CDR1 and CDR2 from the germline V gene are LGHNA and YNFKEQ. The CDR3 runs 16 residues. Assay: immunoSEQ multiplex PCR; the TCRdb copy retains only in-frame clones and omits some. In the table there are 150,000 to 190,000 clones, around nine tenths of which are singletons. Sequenced material: peripheral blood. The gene calls are TRBV4-2 and TRBJ1-5; tentative D call: TRBD1 (5 bases). The clonotype comes from an older woman with acute or convalescent COVID-19. The CDR3 here is CASSQEVQGGGQPQHF. As DNA, the CDR3 is TGTGCCAGCAGCCAAGAAGTCCAGGGAGGAGGGCAGCCCCAGCATTTT.